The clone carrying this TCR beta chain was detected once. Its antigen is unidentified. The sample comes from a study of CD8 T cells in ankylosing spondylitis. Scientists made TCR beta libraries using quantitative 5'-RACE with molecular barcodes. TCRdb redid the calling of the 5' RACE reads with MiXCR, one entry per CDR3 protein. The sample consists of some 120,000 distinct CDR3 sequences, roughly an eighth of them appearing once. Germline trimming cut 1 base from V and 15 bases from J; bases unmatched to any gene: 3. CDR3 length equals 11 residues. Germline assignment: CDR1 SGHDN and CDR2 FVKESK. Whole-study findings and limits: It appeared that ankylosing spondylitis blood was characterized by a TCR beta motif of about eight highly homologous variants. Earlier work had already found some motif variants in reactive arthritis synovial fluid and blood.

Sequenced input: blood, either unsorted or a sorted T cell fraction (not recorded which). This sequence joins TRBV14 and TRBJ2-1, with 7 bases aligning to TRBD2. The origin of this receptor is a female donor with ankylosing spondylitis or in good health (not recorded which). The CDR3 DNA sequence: TGTGCCAGCAGCCAAGGGGGGGGACCGTTCTTC. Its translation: CASSQGGGPFF.